This TCR beta chain came from a study of blood T cell repertoires in COVID-19. Across the whole study: The United States, Italy and Spain were the sources of the acute and convalescent COVID-19 samples. From T cells, B-cell-depleted T cells, or PBMCs came the material, which was cDNA or gDNA.

Study processing details: Amplification of reference gene primers was used by the study to estimate nucleated cell counts. TCRdb keeps only in-frame clones here, not all; method: immunoSEQ multiplex PCR. That table gives V, J and clone size, and the DNA gave D and trimming. This sample has 150,000 to 200,000 clones, with 79% found just once. The sequencing sample was made of peripheral blood. This sequence originates from a man aged 60 to 75 with active or convalescent COVID-19.

In DNA, the CDR3 is TGTGCCAGTAGTATCAGGCGGGGAACCTACAATGAGCAGTTCTTC. This codes for CASSIRRGTYNEQFF. The V gene is TRBV19, the J gene TRBJ2-1, with a possible D match to TRBD2 (6 bases). The CDR3 sequence is 15 residues long. CDR1 and CDR2 (germline): LNHDA, SQIVND (reference sequence). The V and J ends lost 3 bases and 2 bases respectively, with 11 bases between them.